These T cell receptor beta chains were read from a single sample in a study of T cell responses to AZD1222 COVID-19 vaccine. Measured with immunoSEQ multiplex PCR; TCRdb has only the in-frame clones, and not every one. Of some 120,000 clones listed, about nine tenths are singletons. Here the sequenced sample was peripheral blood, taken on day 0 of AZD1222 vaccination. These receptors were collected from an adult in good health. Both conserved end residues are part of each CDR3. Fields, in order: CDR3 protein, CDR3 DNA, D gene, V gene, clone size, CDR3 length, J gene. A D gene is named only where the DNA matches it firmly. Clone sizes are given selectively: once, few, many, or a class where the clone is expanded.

cdr3_aa: CASSQGPGQRSSGANVLTF; cdr3_nt: TGCGCCAGCAGCCAAGGGCCGGGACAGAGAAGCTCTGGGGCCAACGTCCTGACTTTC; d_call: TRBD1; v_call: TRBV4-1; clone_size: .; cdr3_length: 19; j_call: TRBJ2-6
cdr3_aa: CASSLVSRFYGYTF; cdr3_nt: TGTGCCAGCAGCTTAGTAAGCCGATTCTATGGCTACACCTTC; d_call: .; v_call: TRBV7-9; clone_size: .; cdr3_length: 14; j_call: TRBJ1-2
cdr3_aa: CASSLWGRTGELFF; cdr3_nt: TGTGCCAGCAGCTTGTGGGGGCGGACCGGGGAGCTGTTTTTT; d_call: .; v_call: TRBV5-6; clone_size: .; cdr3_length: 14; j_call: TRBJ2-2
cdr3_aa: CASSRGTSGYNEQFF; cdr3_nt: TGTGCCAGCAGCCGCGGGACTAGCGGTTACAATGAGCAGTTCTTC; d_call: TRBD2; v_call: TRBV7-3; clone_size: .; cdr3_length: 15; j_call: TRBJ2-1
cdr3_aa: CASSSSRGGLDEKLFF; cdr3_nt: TGTGCCAGCAGTTCATCCCGGGGGGGGCTGGATGAAAAACTGTTTTTT; d_call: .; v_call: TRBV28; clone_size: .; cdr3_length: 16; j_call: TRBJ1-4
cdr3_aa: CASSQDVQGFYEQYF; cdr3_nt: TGCGCCAGCAGCCAAGATGTACAGGGTTTTTACGAGCAGTACTTC; d_call: .; v_call: TRBV4-1; clone_size: .; cdr3_length: 15; j_call: TRBJ2-7
cdr3_aa: CASSFSTSSGELFF; cdr3_nt: TGTGCCAGCAGCTTTAGTACTAGCTCCGGGGAGCTGTTTTTT; d_call: .; v_call: TRBV7-3; clone_size: .; cdr3_length: 14; j_call: TRBJ2-2
cdr3_aa: CASSLQETQYF; cdr3_nt: TGTGCCAGCAGTTTGCAAGAGACCCAGTACTTC; d_call: .; v_call: TRBV28; clone_size: .; cdr3_length: 11; j_call: TRBJ2-5
cdr3_aa: CASSLGVEEGSEKLFF; cdr3_nt: TGTGCCAGCAGCTTAGGGGTTGAGGAGGGAAGTGAAAAACTGTTTTTT; d_call: .; v_call: TRBV11-3; clone_size: few; cdr3_length: 16; j_call: TRBJ1-4
cdr3_aa: CASSPPVGGAQETQYF; cdr3_nt: TGTGCCAGCTCACCACCGGTAGGGGGGGCCCAAGAGACCCAGTACTTC; d_call: .; v_call: TRBV18; clone_size: .; cdr3_length: 16; j_call: TRBJ2-5
cdr3_aa: CASSLTGGVGYEQYF; cdr3_nt: TGTGCCAGCAGTTTAACAGGGGGGGTAGGCTACGAGCAGTACTTC; d_call: .; v_call: TRBV28; clone_size: few; cdr3_length: 15; j_call: TRBJ2-7
cdr3_aa: CAWNPQGVTEAFF; cdr3_nt: TGTGCCTGGAACCCCCAGGGTGTCACTGAAGCTTTCTTT; d_call: .; v_call: TRBV30; clone_size: once; cdr3_length: 13; j_call: TRBJ1-1
cdr3_aa: CASSFWDRARQPQHF; cdr3_nt: TGTGCCAGCAGTTTCTGGGACAGGGCCCGTCAGCCCCAGCATTTT; d_call: TRBD1; v_call: TRBV28; clone_size: once; cdr3_length: 15; j_call: TRBJ1-5
cdr3_aa: CASSVAGGGGAFNQPQHF; cdr3_nt: TGTGCCAGCAGCGTAGCTGGGGGTGGGGGGGCCTTCAATCAGCCCCAGCATTTT; d_call: .; v_call: TRBV9; clone_size: few; cdr3_length: 18; j_call: TRBJ1-5